This TCR beta chain was identified during a study of shared clonotypes between healthy human individuals. The CDR3 spans 13 residues. Germline V gene lookup returns CDR1 SEHNR and CDR2 FQNEAQ (reference sequence). V was pared by 9 bases and J by 1 base, with 10 bases between. Libraries were prepared by immunoSEQ multiplex PCR; TCRdb keeps only in-frame clonotypes and omits some of them. The data contain millions of clones, more than 85% of them singletons. The rearrangement joins TRBV7-9 to TRBJ2-1; no firm D call. The sequence came from a young man in good health. Some clones in this sample may be carry-over from other donors' samples. The sample comprised naive CD4+ T cells from PBMCs. Subset indicated: CD45RA+ positively selected. The CDR3 DNA reads as TGTGCCAGTCAGTCTGGGTCCTACAATGAGCAGTTCTTC. It translates to CASQSGSYNEQFF. The whole variable domain, remainder taken from reference TRBV7-9 and TRBJ2-1, is DTGVSQNPRHKITKRGQNVTFRCDPISEHNRLYWYRQTLGQGPEFLTYFQNEAQLEKSRLLSDRFSAERPKGSFSTLEIQRTEQGDSAMYLCASQSGSYNEQFFGPGTRLTVL.